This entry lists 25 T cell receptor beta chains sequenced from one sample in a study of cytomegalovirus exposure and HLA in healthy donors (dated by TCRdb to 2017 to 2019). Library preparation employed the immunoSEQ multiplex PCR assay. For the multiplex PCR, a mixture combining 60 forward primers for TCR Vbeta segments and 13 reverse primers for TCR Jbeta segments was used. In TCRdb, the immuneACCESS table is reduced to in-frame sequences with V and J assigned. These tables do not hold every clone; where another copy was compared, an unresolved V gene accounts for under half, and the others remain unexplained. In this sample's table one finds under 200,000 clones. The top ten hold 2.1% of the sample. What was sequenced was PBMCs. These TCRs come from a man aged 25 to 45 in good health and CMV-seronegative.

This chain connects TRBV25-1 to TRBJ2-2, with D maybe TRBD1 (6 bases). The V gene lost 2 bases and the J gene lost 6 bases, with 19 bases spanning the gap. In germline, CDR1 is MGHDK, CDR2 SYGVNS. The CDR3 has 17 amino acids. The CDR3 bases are TGTGCCAGCAGTGAACCTTGGACAGACAACCACCCCGGGGAGCTGTTTTTT. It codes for CASSEPWTDNHPGELFF.

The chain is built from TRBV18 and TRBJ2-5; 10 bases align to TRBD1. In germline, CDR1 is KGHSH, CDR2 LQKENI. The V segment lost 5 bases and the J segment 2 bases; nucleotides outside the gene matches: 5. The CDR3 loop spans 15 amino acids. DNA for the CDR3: TGTGCCAGCTCATCTCCGGGACAGGGGCAAGAGACCCAGTACTTC. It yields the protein CASSSPGQGQETQYF.

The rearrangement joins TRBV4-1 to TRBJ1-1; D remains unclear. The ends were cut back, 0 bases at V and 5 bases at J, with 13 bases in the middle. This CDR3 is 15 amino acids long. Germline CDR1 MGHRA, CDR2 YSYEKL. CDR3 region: CASSQDAGVGTEAFF. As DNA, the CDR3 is TGCGCCAGCAGCCAAGATGCCGGGGTGGGAACTGAAGCTTTCTTT.

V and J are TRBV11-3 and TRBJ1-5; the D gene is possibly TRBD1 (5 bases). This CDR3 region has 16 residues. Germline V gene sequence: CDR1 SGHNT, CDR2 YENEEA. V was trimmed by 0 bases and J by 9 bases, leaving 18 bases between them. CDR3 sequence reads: CASSLDLEPGWPPQHF. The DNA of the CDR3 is TGTGCCAGCAGCTTAGATCTAGAGCCAGGGTGGCCGCCCCAGCATTTT.

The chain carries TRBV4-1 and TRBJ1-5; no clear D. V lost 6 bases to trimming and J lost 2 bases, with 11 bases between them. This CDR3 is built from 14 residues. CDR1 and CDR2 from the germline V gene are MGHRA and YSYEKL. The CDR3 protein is CASRESGRNQPQHF. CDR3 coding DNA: TGCGCCAGCAGAGAGTCTGGTCGCAATCAGCCCCAGCATTTT.

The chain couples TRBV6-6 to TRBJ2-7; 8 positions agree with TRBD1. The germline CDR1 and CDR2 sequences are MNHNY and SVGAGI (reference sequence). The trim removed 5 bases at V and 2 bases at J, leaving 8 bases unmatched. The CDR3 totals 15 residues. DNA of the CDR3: TGTGCCAGCAGTCAAGGACAGGGTTTCGCCTACGAGCAGTACTTC. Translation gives CASSQGQGFAYEQYF.

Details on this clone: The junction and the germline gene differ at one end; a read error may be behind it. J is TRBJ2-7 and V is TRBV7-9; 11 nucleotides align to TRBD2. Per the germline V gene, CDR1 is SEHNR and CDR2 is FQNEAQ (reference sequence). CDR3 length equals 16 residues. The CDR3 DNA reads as TGTGCCAGCAGCTTAGGGGCAGGGCTAGCGGGAGGCGAGAAGTACTTC. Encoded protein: CASSLGAGLAGGEKYF.

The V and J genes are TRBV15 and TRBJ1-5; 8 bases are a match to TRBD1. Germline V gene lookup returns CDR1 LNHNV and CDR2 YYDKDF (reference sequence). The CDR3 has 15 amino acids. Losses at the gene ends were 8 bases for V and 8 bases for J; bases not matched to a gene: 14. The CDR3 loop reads CATARAGGPEEPQHF. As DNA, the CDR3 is TGTGCCACCGCGAGGGCAGGGGGCCCTGAGGAGCCCCAGCATTTT.

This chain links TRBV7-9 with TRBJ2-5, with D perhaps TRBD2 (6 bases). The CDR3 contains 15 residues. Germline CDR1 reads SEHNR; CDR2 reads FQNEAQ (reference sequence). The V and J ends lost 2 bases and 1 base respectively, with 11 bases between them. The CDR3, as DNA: TGTGCCAGCAGCTTATATCAGGGACTCCAAGAGACCCAGTACTTC. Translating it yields CASSLYQGLQETQYF.

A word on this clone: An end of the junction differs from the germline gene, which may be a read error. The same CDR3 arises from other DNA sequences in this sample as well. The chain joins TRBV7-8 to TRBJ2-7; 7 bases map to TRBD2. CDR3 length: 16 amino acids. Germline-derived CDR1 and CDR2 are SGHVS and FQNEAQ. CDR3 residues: CASSLAAGLYSYEQYF. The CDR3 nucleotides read TGTGCCAGCAGCCTAGCGGCAGGGCTGTACTCCTACGAGCAGTACTTC.

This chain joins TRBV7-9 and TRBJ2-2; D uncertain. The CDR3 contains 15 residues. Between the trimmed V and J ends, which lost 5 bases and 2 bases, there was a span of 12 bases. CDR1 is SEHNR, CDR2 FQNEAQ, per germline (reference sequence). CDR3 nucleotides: TGTGCCAGCAGCCCCCTGGGCCGCAACACCGGGGAGCTGTTTTTT. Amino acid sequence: CASSPLGRNTGELFF.

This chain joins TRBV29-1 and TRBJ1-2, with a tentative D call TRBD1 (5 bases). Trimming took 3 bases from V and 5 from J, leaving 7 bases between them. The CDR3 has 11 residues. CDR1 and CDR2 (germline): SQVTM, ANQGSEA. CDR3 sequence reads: CSVDDSYGYTF. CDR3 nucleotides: TGCAGCGTTGACGACAGTTATGGCTACACCTTC.

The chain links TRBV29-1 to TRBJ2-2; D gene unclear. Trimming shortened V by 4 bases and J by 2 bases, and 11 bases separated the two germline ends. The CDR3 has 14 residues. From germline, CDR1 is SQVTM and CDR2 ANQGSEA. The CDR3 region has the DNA TGCAGCGTTGGTTCCACGGTTAACACCGGGGAGCTGTTTTTT. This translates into CSVGSTVNTGELFF.

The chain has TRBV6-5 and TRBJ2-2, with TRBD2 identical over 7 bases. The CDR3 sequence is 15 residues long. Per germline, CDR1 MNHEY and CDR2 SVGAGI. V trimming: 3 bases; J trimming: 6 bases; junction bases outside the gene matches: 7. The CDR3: CASSYSSGWAGELFF. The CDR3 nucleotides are TGTGCCAGCAGTTATTCTAGCGGCTGGGCCGGGGAGCTGTTTTTT.

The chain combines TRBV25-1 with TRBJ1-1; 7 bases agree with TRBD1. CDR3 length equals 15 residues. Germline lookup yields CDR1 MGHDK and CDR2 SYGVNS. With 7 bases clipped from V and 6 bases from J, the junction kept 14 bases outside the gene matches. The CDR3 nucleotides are TGTGCCAGCACCGCCCCGACAGGGACGGGCCCTGAAGCTTTCTTT. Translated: CASTAPTGTGPEAFF.

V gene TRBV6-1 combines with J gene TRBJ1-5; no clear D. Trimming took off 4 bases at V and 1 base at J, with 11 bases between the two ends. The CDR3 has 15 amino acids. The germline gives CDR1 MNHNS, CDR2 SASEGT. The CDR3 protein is CASSAPGWSNQPQHF. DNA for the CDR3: TGTGCCAGCAGTGCCCCGGGGTGGAGCAATCAGCCCCAGCATTTT.

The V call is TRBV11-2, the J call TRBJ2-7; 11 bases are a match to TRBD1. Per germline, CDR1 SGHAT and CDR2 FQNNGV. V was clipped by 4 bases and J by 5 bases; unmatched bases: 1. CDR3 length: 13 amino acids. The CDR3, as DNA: TGTGCCAGCAGCTGGACAGGGGGCCACGAGCAGTACTTC. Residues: CASSWTGGHEQYF.

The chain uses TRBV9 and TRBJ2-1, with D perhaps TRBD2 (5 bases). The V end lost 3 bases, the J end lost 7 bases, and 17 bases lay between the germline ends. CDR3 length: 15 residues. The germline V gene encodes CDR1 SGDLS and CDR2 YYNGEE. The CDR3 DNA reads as TGTGCCAGCAGCGCCTTGGACTTCCTGGGTAATGAGCAGTTCTTC. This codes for CASSALDFLGNEQFF.

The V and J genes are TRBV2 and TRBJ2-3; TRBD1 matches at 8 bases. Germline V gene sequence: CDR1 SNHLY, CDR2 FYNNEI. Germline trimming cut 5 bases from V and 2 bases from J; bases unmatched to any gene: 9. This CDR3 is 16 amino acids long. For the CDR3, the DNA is TGTGCCAGCAGTTGGCGGACAGGGATATACACAGATACGCAGTATTTT. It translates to CASSWRTGIYTDTQYF.

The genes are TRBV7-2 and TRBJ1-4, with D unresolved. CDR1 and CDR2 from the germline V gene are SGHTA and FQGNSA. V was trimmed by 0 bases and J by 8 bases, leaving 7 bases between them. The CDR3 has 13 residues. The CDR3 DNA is TGTGCCAGCAGCTTAGCAGGAGGCGAAAAACTGTTTTTT. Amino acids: CASSLAGGEKLFF. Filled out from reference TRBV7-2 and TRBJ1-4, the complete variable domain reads GAGVSQSPSNKVTEKGKDVELRCDPISGHTALYWYRQSLGQGLEFLIYFQGNSAPDKSGLPSDRFSAERTGGSVSTLTIQRTQQEDSAVYLCASSLAGGEKLFFGSGTQLSVL.

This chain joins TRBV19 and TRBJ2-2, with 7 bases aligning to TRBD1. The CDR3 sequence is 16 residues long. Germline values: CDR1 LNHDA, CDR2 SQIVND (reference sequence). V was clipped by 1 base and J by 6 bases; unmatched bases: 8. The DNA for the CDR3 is TGTGCCAGTAGTATAGCACGACAGGGTAGAGCCGGGGAGCTGTTTTTT. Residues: CASSIARQGRAGELFF. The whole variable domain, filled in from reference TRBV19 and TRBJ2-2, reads DGGITQSPKYLFRKEGQNVTLSCEQNLNHDAMYWYRQDPGQGLRLIYYSQIVNDFQKGDIAEGYSVSREKKESFPLTVTSAQKNPTAFYLCASSIARQGRAGELFFGEGSRLTVL.

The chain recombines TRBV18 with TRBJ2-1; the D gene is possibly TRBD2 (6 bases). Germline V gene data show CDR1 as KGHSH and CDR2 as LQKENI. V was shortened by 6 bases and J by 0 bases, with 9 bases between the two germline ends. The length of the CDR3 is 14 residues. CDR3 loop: CASSSGSSYNEQFF. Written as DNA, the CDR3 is TGTGCCAGCTCTTCCGGGAGCTCCTACAATGAGCAGTTCTTC. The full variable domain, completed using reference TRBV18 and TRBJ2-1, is NAGVMQNPRHLVRRRGQEARLRCSPMKGHSHVYWYRQLPEEGLKFMVYLQKENIIDESGMPKERFSAEFPKEGPSILRIQQVVRGDSAAYFCASSSGSSYNEQFFGPGTRLTVL.

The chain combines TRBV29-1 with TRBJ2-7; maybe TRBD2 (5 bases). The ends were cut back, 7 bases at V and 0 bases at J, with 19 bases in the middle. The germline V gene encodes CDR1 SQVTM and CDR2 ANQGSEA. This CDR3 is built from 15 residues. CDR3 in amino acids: CSARGWVGVSYEQYF. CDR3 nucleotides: TGCAGCGCCCGGGGATGGGTTGGAGTCTCCTACGAGCAGTACTTC.

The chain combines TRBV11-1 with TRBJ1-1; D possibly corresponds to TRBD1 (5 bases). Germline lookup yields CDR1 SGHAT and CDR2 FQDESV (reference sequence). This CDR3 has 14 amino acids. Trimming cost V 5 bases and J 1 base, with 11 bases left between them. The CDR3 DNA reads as TGTGCCAGCAGCCCCGACAGCTGGAACACTGAAGCTTTCTTT. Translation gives CASSPDSWNTEAFF.

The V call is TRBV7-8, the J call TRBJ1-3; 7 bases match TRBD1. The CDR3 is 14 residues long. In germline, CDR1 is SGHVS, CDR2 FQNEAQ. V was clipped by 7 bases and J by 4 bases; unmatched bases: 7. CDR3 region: CASIQGTSGNTIYF. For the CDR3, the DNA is TGTGCCAGCATACAGGGGACGTCCGGAAACACCATATATTTT.